The source of this T cell receptor beta chain is a study of OX40 agonist ivuxolimab in advanced cancers. Study-level background: A mean age of about 59 years, range about 20 to 85, was recorded, and roughly 80% were male. Of the patients, three showed partial responses, one with hepatocellular carcinoma and two with cutaneous melanoma. General observations from the study: Within 6 weeks, CD4+ and CD8+ blood T cells expanded clonally at 0.1 to 3.0 mg/kg.

Only in-frame clones appear in the TCRdb table, and some are missing; sequencing was by immunoSEQ multiplex PCR. The table shows just under 75,000 clones, with approximately 90% occurring only once. This clone showed up just a few times. The antigen remains unidentified. The CDR3 has 15 residues. Per the germline V gene, CDR1 is LNHDA and CDR2 is SQIVND (reference sequence). V lost 5 bases to trimming and J lost 8 bases, with 18 bases between them. This receptor was taken from an adult with an advanced solid tumor such as melanoma, head and neck, liver or kidney cancer. This chain uses TRBV19 with TRBJ1-4; no firm D call. The source was CD4+ or CD8+ T cells sorted from blood, collected in a trial of the OX40 agonist ivuxolimab. For the CDR3, the DNA is TGTGCCAGTAGTCCCCGTAGCGGAGCTTACGAAAAACTGTTTTTT. It specifies CASSPRSGAYEKLFF.